These 5 T cell receptor beta chains share one sample of origin, sequenced in a study of T cells after yellow fever vaccination. TCRdb passed the 5' RACE reads through MiXCR, listing each CDR3 protein once. The sample lists 620,000 or so distinct CDR3 sequences; approximately 13% were seen once. The sample consisted of PBMCs, taken on the day of the yellow fever booster vaccination. Receptor source: a man aged 30 to 45 who received the YFV17D yellow fever vaccine.

This clonotype has more than one count but fewer than ten. V is TRBV5-5 and J is TRBJ2-7, with D perhaps TRBD2 (5 bases). Germline values: CDR1 SGHKS, CDR2 YYEKEE (reference sequence). V was trimmed by 0 bases and J by 4 bases, leaving 14 bases between them. The CDR3 loop spans 15 amino acids. The CDR3 region has the DNA TGTGCCAGCAGCTTGGTTGTTCCTCCGGGATACGAGCAGTACTTC. It encodes CASSLVVPPGYEQYF. The complete variable domain, with remaining parts taken from reference TRBV5-5 and TRBJ2-7, reads DAGVTQSPTHLIKTRGQQVTLRCSPISGHKSVSWYQQVLGQGPQFIFQYYEKEERGRGNFPDRFSARQFPNYSSELNVNALLLGDSALYLCASSLVVPPGYEQYFGPGTRLTVT.

The sample holds a few counts of this clonotype. J is TRBJ2-7 and V is TRBV5-1, with 7 bases lining up with TRBD2. CDR1 is SGHRS and CDR2 is YFSETQ in the germline V gene. Trimming at V came to 0 bases and at J to 3 bases, leaving 6 bases not matched to a gene. CDR3 length equals 15 residues. The CDR3 DNA reads as TGCGCCAGCAGCTTGGCCGGGGAGGGCTTCTACGAGCAGTACTTC. It yields the protein CASSLAGEGFYEQYF.

In its sample, this clonotype was seen a few times. This chain links TRBV12-3 or TRBV12-4 with TRBJ2-1; D is unclear. V lost 2 bases and J lost 2, with 7 bases in between. This CDR3 has 14 residues. CDR3 in DNA: TGTGCCAGCAGTTTATCCTCGGCCTACAATGAGCAGTTCTTC. This sequence encodes CASSLSSAYNEQFF.

The chain links TRBV12-3 or TRBV12-4 to TRBJ2-5, with D tentatively TRBD1 or TRBD2 (5 bases each). Trimming took off 5 bases at V and 6 bases at J, with 19 bases between the two ends. The CDR3 runs to 15 residues. The CDR3 loop is CASSPGTRSLQTQYF. CDR3 nucleotides: TGTGCCAGCAGTCCCGGGACCCGGAGTCTTCAGACCCAGTACTTC.

This clonotype appeared many times. This chain connects TRBV28 to TRBJ2-3, with a tentative D call TRBD1 (5 bases). V lost 5 bases to trimming and J lost 1 base, with 16 bases between them. CDR1 is MDHEN and CDR2 is SYDVKM in the germline V gene. The CDR3 sequence is 16 residues long. The CDR3 reads CASSLGAVAGTDTQYF. CDR3 bases: TGTGCCAGCAGTCTTGGGGCAGTCGCTGGCACAGATACGCAGTATTTT.